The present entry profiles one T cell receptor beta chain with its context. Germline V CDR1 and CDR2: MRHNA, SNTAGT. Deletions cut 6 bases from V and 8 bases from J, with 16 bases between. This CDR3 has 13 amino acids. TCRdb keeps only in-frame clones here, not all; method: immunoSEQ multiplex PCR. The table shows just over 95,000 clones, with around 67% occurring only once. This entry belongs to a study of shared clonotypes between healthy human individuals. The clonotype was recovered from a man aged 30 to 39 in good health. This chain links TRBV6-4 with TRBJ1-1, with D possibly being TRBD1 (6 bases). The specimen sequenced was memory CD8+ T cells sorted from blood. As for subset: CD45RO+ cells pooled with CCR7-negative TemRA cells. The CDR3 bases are TGTGCCAGCAGCGCTGGGACATCTGGAGAAGCTTTCTTT. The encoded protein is CASSAGTSGEAFF.